This T cell receptor beta chain was obtained from a study of cytomegalovirus exposure and HLA in healthy donors. General study findings and limits: With DRB1 most and HLA-C fewest, TCR association rates differed between HLA loci in a later analysis.

Of note for this clone: Its antigen is not known.

This CDR3 is 12 amino acids long. The V gene's germline CDR1 is SGHTA and CDR2 FQGNSA. Trimming removed 5 bases from V and 4 bases from J, with 8 bases in between. In the PCR, 60 Vbeta and 13 Jbeta primers were used. Clones were read by immunoSEQ multiplex PCR, and TCRdb kept only the in-frame ones, dropping some. Here the sample table reports 150,000 to 200,000 clones. V usage is TRBV7-2 and J usage is TRBJ1-1, with D maybe TRBD1 (5 bases). Sequencing input: PBMCs. This TCR derives from a woman aged 18 to 35 in good health and CMV-seropositive. The CDR3 sequence: CASSDGGTEAFF. In DNA, the CDR3 is TGTGCCAGCAGCGACGGGGGCACTGAAGCTTTCTTT.